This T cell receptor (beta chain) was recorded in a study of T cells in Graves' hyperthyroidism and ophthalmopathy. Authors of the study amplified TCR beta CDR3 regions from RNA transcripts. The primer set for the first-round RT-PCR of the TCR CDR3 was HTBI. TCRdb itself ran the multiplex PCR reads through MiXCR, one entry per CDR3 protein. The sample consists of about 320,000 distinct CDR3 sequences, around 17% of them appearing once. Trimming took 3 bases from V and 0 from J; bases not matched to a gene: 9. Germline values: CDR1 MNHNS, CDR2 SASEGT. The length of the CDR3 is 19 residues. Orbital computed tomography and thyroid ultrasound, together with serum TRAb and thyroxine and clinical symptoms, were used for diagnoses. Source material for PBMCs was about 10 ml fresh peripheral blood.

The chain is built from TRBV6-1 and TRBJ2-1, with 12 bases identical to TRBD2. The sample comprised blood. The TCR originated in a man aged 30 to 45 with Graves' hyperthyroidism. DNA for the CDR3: TGTGCCAGCAGTGATTTCCTAGCGGGAGGGCCAGGCTCCTACAATGAGCAGTTCTTC. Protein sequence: CASSDFLAGGPGSYNEQFF.